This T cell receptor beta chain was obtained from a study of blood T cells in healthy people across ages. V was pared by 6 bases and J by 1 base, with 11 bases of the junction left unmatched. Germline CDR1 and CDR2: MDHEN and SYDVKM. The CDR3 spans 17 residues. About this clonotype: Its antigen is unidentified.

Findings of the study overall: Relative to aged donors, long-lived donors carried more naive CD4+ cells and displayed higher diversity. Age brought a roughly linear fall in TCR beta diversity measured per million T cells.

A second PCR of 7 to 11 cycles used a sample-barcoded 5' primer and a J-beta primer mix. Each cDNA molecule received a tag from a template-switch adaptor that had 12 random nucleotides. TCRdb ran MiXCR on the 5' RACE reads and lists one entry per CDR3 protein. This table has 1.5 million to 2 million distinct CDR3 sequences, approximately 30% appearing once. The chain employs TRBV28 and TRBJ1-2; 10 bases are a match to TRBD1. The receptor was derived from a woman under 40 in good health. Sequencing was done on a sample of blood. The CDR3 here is CASSRIPGQGINYGYTF. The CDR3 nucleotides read TGTGCCAGCAGCAGAATACCGGGACAGGGGATTAACTATGGCTACACCTTC.